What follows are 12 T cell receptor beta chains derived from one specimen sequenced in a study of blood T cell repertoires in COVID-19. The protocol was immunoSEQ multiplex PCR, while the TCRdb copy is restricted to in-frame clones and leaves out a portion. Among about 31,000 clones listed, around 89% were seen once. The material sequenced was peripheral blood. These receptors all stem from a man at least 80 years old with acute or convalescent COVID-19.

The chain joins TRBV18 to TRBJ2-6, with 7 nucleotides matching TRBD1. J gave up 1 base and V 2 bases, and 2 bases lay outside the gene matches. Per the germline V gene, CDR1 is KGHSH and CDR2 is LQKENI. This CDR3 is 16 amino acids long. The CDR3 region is CASSPRQGSGANVLTF. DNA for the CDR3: TGTGCCAGCTCACCAAGACAGGGTTCTGGGGCCAACGTCCTGACTTTC. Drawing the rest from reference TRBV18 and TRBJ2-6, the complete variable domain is NAGVMQNPRHLVRRRGQEARLRCSPMKGHSHVYWYRQLPEEGLKFMVYLQKENIIDESGMPKERFSAEFPKEGPSILRIQQVVRGDSAAYFCASSPRQGSGANVLTFGAGSRLTVL.

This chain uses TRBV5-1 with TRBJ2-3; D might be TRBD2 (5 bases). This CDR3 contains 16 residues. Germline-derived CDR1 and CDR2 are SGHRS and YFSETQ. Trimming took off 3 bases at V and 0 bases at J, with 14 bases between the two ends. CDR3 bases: TGCGCCAGCAGCTCTGCTCAGGACTCCAGCACAGATACGCAGTATTTT. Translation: CASSSAQDSSTDTQYF.

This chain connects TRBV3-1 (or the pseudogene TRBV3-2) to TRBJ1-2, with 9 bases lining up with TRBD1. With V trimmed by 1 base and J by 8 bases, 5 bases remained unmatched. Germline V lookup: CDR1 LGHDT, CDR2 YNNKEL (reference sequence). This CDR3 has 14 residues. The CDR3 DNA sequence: TGTGCCAGCAGCCAAGGGGACAGGGTTTCGGGCTACACCTTC. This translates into CASSQGDRVSGYTF.

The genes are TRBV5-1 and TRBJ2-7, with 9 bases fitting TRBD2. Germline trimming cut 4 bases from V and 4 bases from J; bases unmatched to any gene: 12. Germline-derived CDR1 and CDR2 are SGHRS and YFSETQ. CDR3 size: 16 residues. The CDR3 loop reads CASSATTSGGMYEQYF. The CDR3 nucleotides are TGCGCCAGCAGCGCGACGACTAGCGGAGGGATGTACGAGCAGTACTTC.

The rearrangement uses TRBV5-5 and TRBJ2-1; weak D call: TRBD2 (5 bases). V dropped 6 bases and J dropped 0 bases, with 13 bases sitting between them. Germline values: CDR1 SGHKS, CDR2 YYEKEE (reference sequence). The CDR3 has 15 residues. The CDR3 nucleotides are TGTGCCAGCACCAGGACTCCCTCCTCCTACAATGAGCAGTTCTTC. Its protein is CASTRTPSSYNEQFF.

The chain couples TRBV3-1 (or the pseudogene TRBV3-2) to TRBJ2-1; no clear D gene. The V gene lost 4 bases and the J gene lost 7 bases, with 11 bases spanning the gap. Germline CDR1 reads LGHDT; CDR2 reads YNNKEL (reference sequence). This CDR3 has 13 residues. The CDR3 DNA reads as TGTGCCAGCAGCCTAGACCGGTATAATGAGCAGTTCTTC. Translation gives CASSLDRYNEQFF.

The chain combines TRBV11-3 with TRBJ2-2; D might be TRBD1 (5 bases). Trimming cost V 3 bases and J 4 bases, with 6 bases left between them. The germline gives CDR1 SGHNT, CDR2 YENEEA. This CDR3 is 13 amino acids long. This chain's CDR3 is CASSFDSTGELFF. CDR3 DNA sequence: TGTGCCAGCAGCTTCGACAGCACCGGGGAGCTGTTTTTT.

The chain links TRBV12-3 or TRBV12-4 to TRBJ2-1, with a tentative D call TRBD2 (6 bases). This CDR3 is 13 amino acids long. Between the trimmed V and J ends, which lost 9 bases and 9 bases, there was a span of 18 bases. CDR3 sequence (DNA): TGTGCCAGTTTGGGACTTACAATTGGTGAGCAGTTCTTC. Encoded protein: CASLGLTIGEQFF.

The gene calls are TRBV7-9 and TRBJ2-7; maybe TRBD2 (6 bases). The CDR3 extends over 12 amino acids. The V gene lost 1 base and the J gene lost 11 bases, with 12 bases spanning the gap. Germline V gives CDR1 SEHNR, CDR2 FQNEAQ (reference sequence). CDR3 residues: CASSLGGEREYF. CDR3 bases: TGTGCCAGCAGCTTAGGGGGGGAGAGGGAGTACTTC.

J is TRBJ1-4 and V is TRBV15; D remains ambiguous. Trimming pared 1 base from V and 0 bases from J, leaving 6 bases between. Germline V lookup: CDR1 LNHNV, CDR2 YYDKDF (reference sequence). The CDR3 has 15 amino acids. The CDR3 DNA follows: TGTGCCACCAGCAGAGGAGGTGCAACTAATGAAAAACTGTTTTTT. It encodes CATSRGGATNEKLFF.

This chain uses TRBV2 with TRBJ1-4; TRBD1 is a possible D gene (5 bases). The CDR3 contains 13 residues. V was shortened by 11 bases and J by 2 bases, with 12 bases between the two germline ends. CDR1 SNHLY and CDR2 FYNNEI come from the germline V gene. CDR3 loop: CAGGGFTNEKLFF. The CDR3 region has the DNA TGTGCCGGGGGGGGTTTCACTAATGAAAAACTGTTTTTT. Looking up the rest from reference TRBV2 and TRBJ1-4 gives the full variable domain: EPEVTQTPSHQVTQMGQEVILRCVPISNHLYFYWYRQILGQKVEFLVSFYNNEISEKSEIFDDQFSVERPDGSNFTLKIRSTKLEDSAMYFCAGGGFTNEKLFFGSGTQLSVL.

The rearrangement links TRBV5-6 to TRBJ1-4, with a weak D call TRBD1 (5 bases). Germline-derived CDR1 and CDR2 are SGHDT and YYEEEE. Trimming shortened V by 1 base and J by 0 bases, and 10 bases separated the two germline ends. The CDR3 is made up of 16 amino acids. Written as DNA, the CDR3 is TGTGCCAGCAGCTTGATAACAGGCGCAACTAATGAAAAACTGTTTTTT. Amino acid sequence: CASSLITGATNEKLFF.